This record looks at one TCR beta chain sequence and its context. Its specificity is not known. These data belong to a study of T-cell reconstitution after alpha-beta-depleted transplantation in children. Preparation of the TCRbeta library involved a method that used unique molecular identifiers. A single record per CDR3 protein comes from TCRdb applying MiXCR to the PCR reads. The sample gives approximately 1,000,000 distinct CDR3 sequences, less than 30% of which show up once; roughly 27% is in the top ten. Findings and limits, study-wide: By about two months after transplant, alpha-beta T cells reportedly arose from several hundred graft clones that had expanded. Counts and diversity of T cells one year after transplant came mostly from newly produced T cells. High day-60 TCRbeta diversity in some patients came from surviving recipient T cells and thymic progenitors.

The CDR3 spans 16 residues. V dropped 1 base and J dropped 1 base, with 11 bases sitting between them. V and J are TRBV12-3 or TRBV12-4 and TRBJ1-5, with a tentative D call TRBD1 (6 bases). Source: PBMCs, mostly from graft donor cells, taken 360 days after TCRalphabeta/CD19-depleted stem cell transplant. The sequence was collected from a boy under two years old who had a stem cell transplant for SCID, so the T cells may come from the graft donor. The CDR3 protein is CASSLGGQKSNQPQHF. The CDR3 bases are TGTGCCAGCAGTTTAGGCGGACAGAAAAGCAATCAGCCCCAGCATTTT.